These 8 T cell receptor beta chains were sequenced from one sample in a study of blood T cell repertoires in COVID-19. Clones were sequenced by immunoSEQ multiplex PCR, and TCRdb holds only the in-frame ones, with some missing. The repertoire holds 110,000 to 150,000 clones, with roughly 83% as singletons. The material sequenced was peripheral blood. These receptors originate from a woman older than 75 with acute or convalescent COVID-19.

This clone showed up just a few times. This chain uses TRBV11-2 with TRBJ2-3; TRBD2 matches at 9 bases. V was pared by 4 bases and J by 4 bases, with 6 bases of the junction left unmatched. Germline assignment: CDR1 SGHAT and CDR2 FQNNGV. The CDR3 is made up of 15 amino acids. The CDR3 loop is CASSSGTSRADTQYF. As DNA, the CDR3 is TGTGCCAGCAGCTCGGGGACTAGCAGGGCAGATACGCAGTATTTT.

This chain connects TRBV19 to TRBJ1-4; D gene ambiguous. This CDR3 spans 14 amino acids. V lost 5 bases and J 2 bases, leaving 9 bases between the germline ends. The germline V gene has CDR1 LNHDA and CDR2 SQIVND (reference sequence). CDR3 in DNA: TGTGCCAGTAGTGCAGGTGTCACTAATGAAAAACTGTTTTTT. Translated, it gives CASSAGVTNEKLFF.

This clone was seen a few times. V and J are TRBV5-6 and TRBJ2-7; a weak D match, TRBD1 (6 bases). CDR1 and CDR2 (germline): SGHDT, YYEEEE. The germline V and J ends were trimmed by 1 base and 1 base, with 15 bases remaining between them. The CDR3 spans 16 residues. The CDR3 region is CASSLLGRGISYEQYF. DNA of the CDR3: TGTGCCAGCAGCTTGTTGGGCAGGGGCATTTCCTACGAGCAGTACTTC.

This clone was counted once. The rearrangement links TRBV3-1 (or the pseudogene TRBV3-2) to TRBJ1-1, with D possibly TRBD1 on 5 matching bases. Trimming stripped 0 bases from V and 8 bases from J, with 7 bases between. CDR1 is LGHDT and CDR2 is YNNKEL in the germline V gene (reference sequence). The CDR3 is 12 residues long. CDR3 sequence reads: CASSQDRVEAFF. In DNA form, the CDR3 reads TGTGCCAGCAGCCAAGACAGGGTCGAAGCTTTCTTT.

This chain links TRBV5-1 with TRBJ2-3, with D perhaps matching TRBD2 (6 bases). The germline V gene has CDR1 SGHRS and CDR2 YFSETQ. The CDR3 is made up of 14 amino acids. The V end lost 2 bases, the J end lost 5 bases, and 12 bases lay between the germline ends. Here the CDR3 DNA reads TGCGCCAGCAGCTTAGCGGGTCGGGAAGATACGCAGTATTTT. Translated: CASSLAGREDTQYF.

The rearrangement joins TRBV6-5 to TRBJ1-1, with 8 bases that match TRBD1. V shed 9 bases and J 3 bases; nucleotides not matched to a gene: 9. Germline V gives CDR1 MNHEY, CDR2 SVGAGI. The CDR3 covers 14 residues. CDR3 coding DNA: TGTGCCAGTCTTGCAGGGGGCCTTTACACTGAAGCTTTCTTT. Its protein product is CASLAGGLYTEAFF.

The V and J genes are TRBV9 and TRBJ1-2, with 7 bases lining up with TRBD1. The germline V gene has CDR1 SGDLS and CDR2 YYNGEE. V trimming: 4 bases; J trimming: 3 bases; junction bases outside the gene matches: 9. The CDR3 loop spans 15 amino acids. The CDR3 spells CASSPSQGDYYGYTF. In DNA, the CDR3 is TGTGCCAGCAGCCCCTCGCAGGGGGATTACTATGGCTACACCTTC.

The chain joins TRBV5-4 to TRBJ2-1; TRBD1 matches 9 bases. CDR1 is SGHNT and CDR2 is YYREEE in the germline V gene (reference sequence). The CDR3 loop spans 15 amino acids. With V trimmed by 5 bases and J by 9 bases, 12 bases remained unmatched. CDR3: CASSDYRGLGGEQFF. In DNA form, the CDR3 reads TGTGCCAGCAGTGACTACAGGGGGCTGGGGGGTGAGCAGTTCTTC.